This T cell receptor beta chain was recorded in a study of blood T cells in healthy people across ages. The CDR3 length is 12 residues. In germline, CDR1 is SGHTA, CDR2 FQGNSA. V lost 5 bases, J lost 10 bases, and 12 bases lay in between. Study-wide points: Both naive CD4+ cell counts and diversity were greater in long-lived donors than in aged donors.

PCR was performed a second time for about 7 to 12 cycles using a sample-barcoded 5' primer and a J-beta primer mix. TCRdb fed the 5' RACE reads into MiXCR, producing one record per CDR3 protein. The sample records 750,000 to 950,000 distinct CDR3 sequences, approximately 55% being singletons. Points on this clonotype: What it recognizes is unknown.

The sample comprised blood. The origin of this receptor is a man older than 75 in good health. The chain is built from TRBV7-2 and TRBJ2-1, with D possibly being TRBD2 (6 bases). DNA for the CDR3: TGTGCCAGCAGCCCCCAGACTAGGGAGCAGTTCTTC. It specifies CASSPQTREQFF. The whole variable domain, filled in from reference TRBV7-2 and TRBJ2-1, reads GAGVSQSPSNKVTEKGKDVELRCDPISGHTALYWYRQSLGQGLEFLIYFQGNSAPDKSGLPSDRFSAERTGGSVSTLTIQRTQQEDSAVYLCASSPQTREQFFGPGTRLTVL.